This TCR beta chain was retrieved from a study of patients and donors after allogeneic stem cell transplantation. TCRdb redid the calling of the RT-PCR reads with MiXCR, one entry per CDR3 protein. The table lists 900,000 to 1,000,000 distinct CDR3 sequences, approximately 18% of them singletons, with 5% to 6.5% in the top ten. Germline lookup yields CDR1 DFQATT and CDR2 SNEGSKA (reference sequence). J was trimmed by 2 bases and V by 5 bases; bases with no gene match: 7. This CDR3 has 14 residues. The rearrangement links TRBV20-1 to TRBJ2-5, with TRBD2 matching over 8 bases. The clonotype originates from a human donor who was either an allogeneic HSCT recipient or a stem cell or donor lymphocyte infusion donor (not recorded which). It is not recorded whose cells these are; they may come from a transplant donor. The sequenced material came from blood, either unsorted or a sorted T cell fraction (not recorded which). CDR3 DNA: TGCAGTGCTTTCCCGGGGGGGCGACAAGAGACCCAGTACTTC. This translates into CSAFPGGRQETQYF.